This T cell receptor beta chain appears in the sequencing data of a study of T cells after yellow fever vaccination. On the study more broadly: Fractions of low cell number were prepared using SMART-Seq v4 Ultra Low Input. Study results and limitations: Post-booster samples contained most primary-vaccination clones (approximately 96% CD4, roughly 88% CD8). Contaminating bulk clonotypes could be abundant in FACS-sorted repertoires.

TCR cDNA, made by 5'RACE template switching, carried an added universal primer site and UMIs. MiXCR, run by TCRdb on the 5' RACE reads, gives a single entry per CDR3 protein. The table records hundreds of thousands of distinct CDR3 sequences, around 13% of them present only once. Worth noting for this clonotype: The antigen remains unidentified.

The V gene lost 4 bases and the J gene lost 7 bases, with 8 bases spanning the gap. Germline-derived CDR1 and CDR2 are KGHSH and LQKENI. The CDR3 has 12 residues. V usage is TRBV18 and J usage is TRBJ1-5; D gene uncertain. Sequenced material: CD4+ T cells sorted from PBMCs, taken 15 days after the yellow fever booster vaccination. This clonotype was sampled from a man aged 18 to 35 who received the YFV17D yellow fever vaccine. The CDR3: CASSLTLQPQHF. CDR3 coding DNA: TGTGCCAGCTCACTCACACTACAGCCCCAGCATTTT. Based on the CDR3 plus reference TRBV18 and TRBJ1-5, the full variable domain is NAGVMQNPRHLVRRRGQEARLRCSPMKGHSHVYWYRQLPEEGLKFMVYLQKENIIDESGMPKERFSAEFPKEGPSILRIQQVVRGDSAAYFCASSLTLQPQHFGDGTRLSIL.